One sample yielded the 9 T cell receptor beta chains listed below, sequenced in a study of cytomegalovirus exposure and HLA in healthy donors. The PCR made use of 60 Vbeta and 13 Jbeta primers. Profiled with immunoSEQ multiplex PCR; TCRdb holds only in-frame clones, not every one. This sample has around 76,000 clones, with roughly 73% found just once. Sequenced input: PBMCs. The receptor set was obtained from a woman in her 40s in good health and CMV-seropositive.

The V call is TRBV28, the J call TRBJ1-5; D is unresolved. Trimming took 4 bases from V and 4 from J, leaving 5 bases between them. Germline lookup yields CDR1 MDHEN and CDR2 SYDVKM. CDR3 length: 12 amino acids. The CDR3: CASSSLNQPQHF. CDR3 nucleotide sequence: TGTGCCAGCAGTTCCCTTAATCAGCCCCAGCATTTT.

This clone showed up just a few times. V gene TRBV18 combines with J gene TRBJ2-4; TRBD2 matches at 9 bases. Germline CDR1 KGHSH, CDR2 LQKENI. J lost 8 bases, V lost 4 bases, and 6 bases had no gene match. The CDR3 is 14 amino acids. The chain's CDR3 is CASSLIAGEDIQYF. The CDR3 DNA follows: TGTGCCAGCTCACTCATAGCGGGAGAGGACATTCAGTACTTC.

This rearrangement joins TRBV5-1 to TRBJ1-4; TRBD1 matches at 9 bases. The CDR3 has 16 amino acids. Germline-derived CDR1 and CDR2 are SGHRS and YFSETQ. J lost 3 bases, V lost 6 bases, and 9 bases had no gene match. The CDR3 sequence: CASTEQGASSNEKLFF. The CDR3 coding sequence is TGCGCCAGCACCGAACAGGGGGCCTCGTCTAATGAAAAACTGTTTTTT.

This clone was counted between two and nine times. The gene calls are TRBV6-6 and TRBJ2-7; 8 bases agree with TRBD2. Germline trimming cut 6 bases from V and 7 bases from J; bases unmatched to any gene: 11. There are 14 residues in the CDR3. Germline V gene lookup returns CDR1 MNHNY and CDR2 SVGAGI (reference sequence). The CDR3 region has the DNA TGTGCCAGCAGAGAGCGGGGGACGAGAGGGGAGCAGTACTTC. This codes for CASRERGTRGEQYF.

The sample holds many counts of this clone. The chain uses TRBV14 and TRBJ2-7; the match to TRBD1 covers 9 bases. Unmatched junction bases numbered 7, after V lost 4 bases and J lost 3 bases. The CDR3 extends over 15 amino acids. CDR1 is SGHDN, CDR2 FVKESK, per germline. CDR3 sequence: CASSPGTGYFYEQYF. The DNA of the CDR3 is TGTGCCAGCAGCCCCGGGACAGGGTACTTCTACGAGCAGTACTTC. Full variable domain (outside the CDR3, taken from reference TRBV14 and TRBJ2-7): EAGVTQFPSHSVIEKGQTVTLRCDPISGHDNLYWYRRVMGKEIKFLLHFVKESKQDESGMPNNRFLAERTGGTYSTLKVQPAELEDSGVYFCASSPGTGYFYEQYFGPGTRLTVT.

The rearrangement links TRBV4-3 to TRBJ2-7, with TRBD2 matching 7 bases. CDR1 is LGHNA, CDR2 YSLEER, per germline. The CDR3 runs 14 residues. V trimming: 4 bases; J trimming: 3 bases; junction bases outside the gene matches: 6. Here the CDR3 DNA reads TGCGCCAGCAGCCTAGAAGCGGGGTACTACGAGCAGTACTTC. Its protein is CASSLEAGYYEQYF.

This chain's CDR3 is CASSAQGNNGYTF. CDR3 DNA: TGTGCCAGCAGCGCACAGGGCAATAATGGCTACACCTTC. The rearrangement uses TRBV9 and TRBJ1-2, with a tentative D call TRBD1 (6 bases). The V end lost 3 bases, the J end lost 6 bases, and 12 bases lay between the germline ends. This CDR3 has 13 residues. Germline V gene lookup returns CDR1 SGDLS and CDR2 YYNGEE.

The rearrangement joins TRBV5-1 to TRBJ2-4; 8 bases map to TRBD2. CDR1 and CDR2 from the germline V gene are SGHRS and YFSETQ. This CDR3 contains 15 residues. The junction had 9 bases not matched to a gene; V was cut back by 4 bases and J by 6 bases. The CDR3 DNA sequence: TGCGCCAGCAGCCACGGGAGGGGGATGGGAAACATTCAGTACTTC. Translated: CASSHGRGMGNIQYF.

This clone came up a few times. V gene TRBV9 combines with J gene TRBJ1-2; 7 bases line up with TRBD1. Germline V gives CDR1 SGDLS, CDR2 YYNGEE. This CDR3 has 15 residues. With 3 bases clipped from V and 7 bases from J, the junction kept 12 bases outside the gene matches. CDR3: CASSGAVGGLSGYTF. For the CDR3, the DNA is TGTGCCAGCAGCGGGGCGGTAGGGGGCTTGAGTGGCTACACCTTC.